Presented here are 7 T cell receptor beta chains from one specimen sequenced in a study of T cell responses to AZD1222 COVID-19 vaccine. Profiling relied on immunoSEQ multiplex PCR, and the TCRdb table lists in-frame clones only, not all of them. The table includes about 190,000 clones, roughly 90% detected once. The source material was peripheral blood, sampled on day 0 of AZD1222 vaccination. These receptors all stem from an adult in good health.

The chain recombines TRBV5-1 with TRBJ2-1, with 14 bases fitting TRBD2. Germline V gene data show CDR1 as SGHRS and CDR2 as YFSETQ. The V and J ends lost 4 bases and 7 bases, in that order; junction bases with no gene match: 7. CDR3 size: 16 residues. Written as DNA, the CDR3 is TGCGCCAGCAGCGCCGGACTAGCGGGGGGAGTGAATGAGCAGTTCTTC. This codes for CASSAGLAGGVNEQFF.

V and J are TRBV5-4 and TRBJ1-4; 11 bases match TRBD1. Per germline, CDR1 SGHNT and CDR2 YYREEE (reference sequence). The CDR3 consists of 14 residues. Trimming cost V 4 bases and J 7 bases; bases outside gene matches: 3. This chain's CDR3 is CASSADRGLEKLFF. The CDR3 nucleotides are TGTGCCAGCAGCGCGGACAGGGGGCTTGAAAAACTGTTTTTT.

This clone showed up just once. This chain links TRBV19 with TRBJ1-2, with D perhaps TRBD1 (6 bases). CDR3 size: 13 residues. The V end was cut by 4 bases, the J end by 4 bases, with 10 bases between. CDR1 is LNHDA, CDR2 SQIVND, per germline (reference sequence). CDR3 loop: CASSTGTSYGYTF. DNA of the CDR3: TGTGCCAGTAGTACGGGGACAAGCTATGGCTACACCTTC.

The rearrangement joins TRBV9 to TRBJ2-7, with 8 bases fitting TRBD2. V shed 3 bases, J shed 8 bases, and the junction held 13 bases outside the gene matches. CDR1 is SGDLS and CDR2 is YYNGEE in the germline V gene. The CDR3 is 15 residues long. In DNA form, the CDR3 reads TGTGCCAGCAGCGATGAGCGGGAGCGGCCCGGGAAGCAGTACTTC. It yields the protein CASSDERERPGKQYF.

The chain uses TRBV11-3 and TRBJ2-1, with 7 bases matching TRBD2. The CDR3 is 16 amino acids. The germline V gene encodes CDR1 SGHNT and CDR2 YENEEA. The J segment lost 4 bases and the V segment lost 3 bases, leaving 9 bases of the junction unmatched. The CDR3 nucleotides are TGTGCCAGCAGCTTTTGGGCGGGGGAACCATACAATGAGCAGTTCTTC. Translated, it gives CASSFWAGEPYNEQFF.

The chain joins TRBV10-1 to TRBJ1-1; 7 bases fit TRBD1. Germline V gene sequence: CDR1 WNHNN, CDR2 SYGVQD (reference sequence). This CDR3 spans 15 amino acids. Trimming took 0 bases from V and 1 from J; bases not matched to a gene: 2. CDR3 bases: TGCGCCAGCAGTGAGTCGAGACAGGGGAACACTGAAGCTTTCTTT. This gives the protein CASSESRQGNTEAFF.

CDR3 sequence (DNA): TGTGCCAGCAGCAACTCCGGGTCCGTTCAGCCCCAGCATTTT. This translates into CASSNSGSVQPQHF. The J gene is TRBJ1-5, the V gene TRBV7-9; D not certain. The CDR3 has 14 residues. Germline CDR1 reads SEHNR; CDR2 reads FQNEAQ (reference sequence). Trimming removed 5 bases at V and 6 bases at J, with 14 bases between. Using reference TRBV7-9 and TRBJ1-5 for the parts outside the CDR3, the full variable domain is DTGVSQNPRHKITKRGQNVTFRCDPISEHNRLYWYRQTLGQGPEFLTYFQNEAQLEKSRLLSDRFSAERPKGSFSTLEIQRTEQGDSAMYLCASSNSGSVQPQHFGDGTRLSIL.